These T cell receptor beta chains were read from a single sample in a study of radiotherapy plus CTLA-4 blockade in lung cancer. The assay was immunoSEQ multiplex PCR, and TCRdb's table has in-frame clones only and misses some. The table includes around 90,000 clones, about 80% detected once. The material was peripheral blood, obtained from a patient treated with radiotherapy plus ipilimumab. Receptors originate from a human donor with non-small cell lung cancer that progressed on radiotherapy plus ipilimumab. Each CDR3 is given with its conserved first and last residue. Fields, in order: D gene, V gene, clone size, J gene, CDR3 protein, CDR3 DNA. The D gene is left open where the match is weak. Clone size is given for some rows only: seen once, a few or many times, or a class if the clone is expanded.

D gene: TRBD1; V gene: TRBV11-3; clone size: NA; J gene: TRBJ2-5; CDR3 protein: CASSSFRGGQGGQGETQYF; CDR3 DNA: TGTGCCAGCAGCTCCTTTAGGGGAGGACAAGGAGGACAGGGAGAGACCCAGTACTTC
D gene: NA; V gene: TRBV19; clone size: NA; J gene: TRBJ1-4; CDR3 protein: CATRGPTNEKLFF; CDR3 DNA: TGTGCAACCCGGGGTCCCACTAATGAAAAACTGTTTTTT
D gene: NA; V gene: TRBV7-9; clone size: NA; J gene: TRBJ1-3; CDR3 protein: CASSLEDSGNTIYF; CDR3 DNA: TGTGCCAGCAGCTTGGAAGACTCTGGAAACACCATATATTTT
D gene: TRBD1; V gene: TRBV15; clone size: few; J gene: TRBJ2-1; CDR3 protein: CATSSDDRGAYNEQFF; CDR3 DNA: TGTGCCACCAGCAGTGACGACAGGGGGGCCTACAATGAGCAGTTCTTC
D gene: NA; V gene: TRBV6-6; clone size: NA; J gene: TRBJ2-7; CDR3 protein: CASSYPGQYEQYF; CDR3 DNA: TGTGCCAGCAGTTACCCAGGCCAGTACGAGCAGTACTTC
D gene: NA; V gene: TRBV4-2; clone size: NA; J gene: TRBJ2-2; CDR3 protein: CASSQGPGAGELFF; CDR3 DNA: TGTGCCAGCAGCCAAGGCCCGGGTGCCGGGGAGCTGTTTTTT
D gene: NA; V gene: TRBV11-2; clone size: NA; J gene: TRBJ2-3; CDR3 protein: CASSYSGTDTQYF; CDR3 DNA: TGTGCCAGCAGCTATAGTGGCACAGATACGCAGTATTTT
D gene: TRBD1; V gene: TRBV27; clone size: NA; J gene: TRBJ1-5; CDR3 protein: CASSPQGIGGNQPQHF; CDR3 DNA: TGTGCCAGCAGTCCACAGGGGATCGGGGGCAATCAGCCCCAGCATTTT
D gene: TRBD1; V gene: TRBV18; clone size: NA; J gene: TRBJ2-7; CDR3 protein: CASSPGQSSSYEQYF; CDR3 DNA: TGTGCCAGCTCGCCGGGACAGTCAAGCTCCTACGAGCAGTACTTC
D gene: TRBD1; V gene: TRBV30; clone size: NA; J gene: TRBJ1-2; CDR3 protein: CAILGQGGGYTF; CDR3 DNA: TGTGCCATCCTGGGACAGGGGGGCGGCTACACCTTC
D gene: TRBD2; V gene: TRBV7-2; clone size: NA; J gene: TRBJ2-7; CDR3 protein: CASSLGLAGAYEQYF; CDR3 DNA: TGTGCCAGCAGCTTAGGACTAGCGGGTGCCTACGAGCAGTACTTC
D gene: TRBD2; V gene: TRBV10-3; clone size: NA; J gene: TRBJ2-3; CDR3 protein: CAIRETSGSTDTQYF; CDR3 DNA: TGTGCCATCAGGGAGACTAGCGGTAGCACAGATACGCAGTATTTT
D gene: TRBD2; V gene: TRBV30; clone size: NA; J gene: TRBJ2-7; CDR3 protein: CAWSGTSPREQYF; CDR3 DNA: TGTGCCTGGAGTGGGACTAGTCCCCGCGAGCAGTACTTC
D gene: NA; V gene: TRBV28; clone size: few; J gene: TRBJ1-1; CDR3 protein: CASTGVFEAFF; CDR3 DNA: TGTGCCAGCACGGGGGTTTTTGAAGCTTTCTTT
D gene: TRBD1; V gene: TRBV7-9; clone size: NA; J gene: TRBJ1-1; CDR3 protein: CASSSLDRGHTEAFF; CDR3 DNA: TGTGCCAGCAGCTCTTTGGACAGGGGACACACTGAAGCTTTCTTT
D gene: NA; V gene: TRBV10-3; clone size: NA; J gene: TRBJ1-2; CDR3 protein: CATSGTAMYGYTF; CDR3 DNA: TGTGCCACCTCCGGGACGGCTATGTATGGCTACACCTTC
D gene: NA; V gene: TRBV2; clone size: once; J gene: TRBJ2-1; CDR3 protein: CASSSSNEQFF; CDR3 DNA: TGTGCCAGCAGCTCTAGCAATGAGCAGTTCTTC
D gene: NA; V gene: TRBV5-1; clone size: NA; J gene: TRBJ1-1; CDR3 protein: CASSQDPSAGAFF; CDR3 DNA: TGCGCCAGCAGTCAAGACCCTTCTGCGGGAGCTTTCTTT
D gene: NA; V gene: TRBV28; clone size: NA; J gene: TRBJ1-4; CDR3 protein: CATKPTDRTTNEKLFF; CDR3 DNA: TGTGCCACTAAACCGACCGACAGGACAACTAATGAAAAACTGTTTTTT
D gene: NA; V gene: TRBV6-5; clone size: NA; J gene: TRBJ1-1; CDR3 protein: CASRTLTPGTEAFF; CDR3 DNA: TGTGCCAGCAGGACCCTGACACCAGGCACTGAAGCTTTCTTT
D gene: NA; V gene: TRBV2; clone size: NA; J gene: TRBJ1-2; CDR3 protein: CASSELYGYTF; CDR3 DNA: TGTGCCAGCAGTGAACTATATGGCTACACCTTC
D gene: NA; V gene: TRBV2; clone size: once; J gene: TRBJ1-2; CDR3 protein: CASSVQRPYGYTF; CDR3 DNA: TGTGCCAGCAGTGTACAGCGCCCATATGGCTACACCTTC
D gene: NA; V gene: TRBV7-3; clone size: NA; J gene: TRBJ2-3; CDR3 protein: CASSLDGGLRTDTQYF; CDR3 DNA: TGTGCCAGCAGCTTAGATGGCGGGCTCCGCACAGATACGCAGTATTTT
D gene: NA; V gene: TRBV6-5; clone size: few; J gene: TRBJ1-2; CDR3 protein: CASSYIRTGGGYGYTF; CDR3 DNA: TGTGCCAGCAGTTACATTCGGACGGGCGGAGGCTATGGCTACACCTTC
D gene: NA; V gene: TRBV21-1; clone size: few; J gene: TRBJ2-2; CDR3 protein: CASSKAGTVGAGELFF; CDR3 DNA: TGTGCCAGCAGCAAAGCCGGGACAGTTGGAGCCGGGGAGCTGTTTTTT
D gene: TRBD1; V gene: TRBV25-1; clone size: NA; J gene: TRBJ2-4; CDR3 protein: CASSDSGQSAKNIQYF; CDR3 DNA: TGTGCCAGCAGTGATTCGGGACAGTCGGCCAAAAACATTCAGTACTTC
D gene: NA; V gene: TRBV5-4; clone size: NA; J gene: TRBJ1-2; CDR3 protein: CASSLLFYGYTF; CDR3 DNA: TGTGCCAGCAGCTTGTTGTTCTATGGCTACACCTTC
D gene: TRBD1; V gene: TRBV5-6; clone size: NA; J gene: TRBJ1-6; CDR3 protein: CASRGQGSFNSPLHF; CDR3 DNA: TGTGCCAGCAGAGGACAGGGCTCTTTTAATTCACCCCTCCACTTT